The rows below give T cell receptor beta chains drawn from one sample of a study of T cells after yellow fever vaccination. TCRdb called the 5' RACE reads again in MiXCR, with one record for every CDR3 protein. Seen here are more than 200,000 distinct CDR3 sequences, around 3.5% observed once, and the top ten hold about 20%. Specimen: PBMCs, collected 15 days after the yellow fever booster vaccination. The receptors come from a young man who received the YFV17D yellow fever vaccine. CDR3s include the opening cysteine and the closing phenylalanine or tryptophan. A D gene is named only where the DNA matches it firmly. Expanded clones are given a class, and other clones once, few, many or no size at all.

length: 16; D: TRBD2; size: many; V: TRBV6-6; J: TRBJ2-1; CDR3: CASSYSAERGVNEQFF
length: 16; D: TRBD2; size: many; V: TRBV11-2; J: TRBJ2-3; CDR3: CASSLAPSGGADTQYF
length: 17; D: NA; size: many; V: TRBV25-1; J: TRBJ2-2; CDR3: CASSETRGGDDTGELFF
length: 12; D: NA; size: many; V: TRBV10-3; J: TRBJ1-1; CDR3: CAISGPSREAFF
length: 15; D: NA; size: many; V: TRBV14; J: TRBJ2-5; CDR3: CASSQDRRAPGTQYF
length: 15; D: TRBD1; size: many; V: TRBV11-2; J: TRBJ2-1; CDR3: CASSLAGTGDNEQFF
length: 14; D: TRBD1; size: many; V: TRBV20-1; J: TRBJ1-6; CDR3: CSATRDRGNSPLHF
length: 18; D: TRBD2; size: many; V: TRBV7-9; J: TRBJ2-3; CDR3: CASSSRPTSGGYTDTQYF
length: 14; D: NA; size: many; V: TRBV19; J: TRBJ1-2; CDR3: CASSITGRGYGYTF
length: 14; D: NA; size: few; V: TRBV5-6; J: TRBJ1-3; CDR3: CASSYTDTRNTIYF
length: 15; D: NA; size: many; V: TRBV7-9; J: TRBJ2-1; CDR3: CASRPVYRGLTMQFF
length: 17; D: NA; size: many; V: TRBV3-1; J: TRBJ1-6; CDR3: CASSQIPDSLLNSPLHF
length: 15; D: NA; size: many; V: TRBV12-3/TRBV12-4; J: TRBJ2-1; CDR3: CASSNRDRAYNEQFF
length: 13; D: NA; size: many; V: TRBV7-2; J: TRBJ2-5; CDR3: CASNPRPGETQYF
length: 15; D: NA; size: many; V: TRBV27; J: TRBJ1-2; CDR3: CASSLSLGQWGGYTF
length: 16; D: TRBD1; size: many; V: TRBV29-1; J: TRBJ1-3; CDR3: CSVPRGRGTSGNTIYF
length: 15; D: TRBD1; size: many; V: TRBV3-1; J: TRBJ1-1; CDR3: CASSLRTGSNTEAFF
length: 17; D: NA; size: few; V: TRBV12-3/TRBV12-4; J: TRBJ1-3; CDR3: CASSTTFGGAWGNTIYF
length: 16; D: NA; size: many; V: TRBV5-1; J: TRBJ2-3; CDR3: CASSLESGAGEDTQYF
length: 17; D: NA; size: many; V: TRBV5-5; J: TRBJ2-2; CDR3: CASSLTSTGRNTGELFF
length: 16; D: NA; size: many; V: TRBV15; J: TRBJ1-6; CDR3: CATSRDPPGYNSPLHF
length: 17; D: TRBD1; size: many; V: TRBV4-1; J: TRBJ2-1; CDR3: CASSQDRTGQGRNEQFF
length: 13; D: NA; size: many; V: TRBV12-3/TRBV12-4; J: TRBJ1-5; CDR3: CASSLAGTQPQHF
length: 15; D: NA; size: many; V: TRBV4-3; J: TRBJ2-5; CDR3: CASSQDFVTQETQYF
length: 16; D: NA; size: many; V: TRBV7-2; J: TRBJ2-5; CDR3: CASSLAGTRTWGDQYF
length: 14; D: NA; size: NA; V: TRBV7-2; J: TRBJ1-2; CDR3: CASNLAGGGSGYTF
length: 13; D: NA; size: many; V: TRBV4-3; J: TRBJ1-2; CDR3: CASSQDRRYGYTF
length: 14; D: NA; size: many; V: TRBV5-6; J: TRBJ2-5; CDR3: CASSFRDGQETQYF
length: 15; D: NA; size: many; V: TRBV7-6; J: TRBJ2-1; CDR3: CASSLLRGAYNEQFF
length: 15; D: TRBD1; size: many; V: TRBV7-8; J: TRBJ2-1; CDR3: CASSLTGTDDNEQFF
length: 14; D: TRBD1; size: few; V: TRBV5-1; J: TRBJ2-7; CDR3: CASSSGQGRNEQYF
length: 13; D: NA; size: NA; V: TRBV11-2; J: TRBJ1-1; CDR3: CASSLVLGGEAFF
length: 15; D: TRBD1; size: many; V: TRBV5-6; J: TRBJ2-5; CDR3: CASSFWTGHQETQYF
length: 17; D: NA; size: many; V: TRBV4-1; J: TRBJ2-3; CDR3: CASSTGARGADADTQYF
length: 15; D: TRBD2; size: many; V: TRBV20-1; J: TRBJ2-4; CDR3: CSAPRGLAGGSDQYF
length: 15; D: NA; size: many; V: TRBV18; J: TRBJ2-3; CDR3: CASSLVFLGTDTQYF
length: 14; D: NA; size: many; V: TRBV12-3/TRBV12-4; J: TRBJ1-1; CDR3: CASTPGLRGTEAFF
length: 11; D: NA; size: many; V: TRBV29-1; J: TRBJ2-5; CDR3: CSGRGGETQYF
length: 14; D: TRBD2; size: many; V: TRBV5-5; J: TRBJ2-5; CDR3: CASSLYSGGETQYF
length: 14; D: NA; size: many; V: TRBV27; J: TRBJ2-5; CDR3: CASSLSAGYGTQYF
length: 13; D: NA; size: many; V: TRBV10-3; J: TRBJ1-6; CDR3: CAIVQALGSPLHF
length: 13; D: NA; size: many; V: TRBV5-1; J: TRBJ2-4; CDR3: CASSLEDKNIQYF
length: 12; D: NA; size: many; V: TRBV6-6; J: TRBJ1-1; CDR3: CASQWDYTEAFF
length: 14; D: NA; size: few; V: TRBV14; J: TRBJ2-1; CDR3: CASSQSGGVRSQFF
length: 11; D: NA; size: many; V: TRBV7-2; J: TRBJ2-7; CDR3: CASSLMDEQYF
length: 16; D: TRBD2; size: many; V: TRBV15; J: TRBJ2-5; CDR3: CATSRDRGAGGETQYF
length: 14; D: NA; size: many; V: TRBV4-1; J: TRBJ1-1; CDR3: CASSHIGRSTEAFF
length: 11; D: NA; size: many; V: TRBV12-3/TRBV12-4; J: TRBJ1-1; CDR3: CASTENTEAFF
length: 15; D: NA; size: many; V: TRBV5-1; J: TRBJ1-2; CDR3: CASSADGFSNYGYTF
length: 15; D: NA; size: few; V: TRBV6-5; J: TRBJ1-5; CDR3: CASSYSGHSNQPQHF
length: 15; D: NA; size: many; V: TRBV7-3; J: TRBJ2-1; CDR3: CASSGGGGTYNEQFF
length: 15; D: NA; size: many; V: TRBV18; J: TRBJ1-1; CDR3: CASSPGVRGNTEAFF
length: 12; D: NA; size: many; V: TRBV29-1; J: TRBJ1-1; CDR3: CSVALQNTEAFF
length: 14; D: NA; size: many; V: TRBV27; J: TRBJ1-5; CDR3: CASSLKGGSQPQHF
length: 14; D: NA; size: many; V: TRBV7-2; J: TRBJ1-2; CDR3: CASSLGGPGWGYTF
length: 14; D: TRBD1; size: many; V: TRBV4-2; J: TRBJ1-1; CDR3: CASSQDRGDTEAFF
length: 15; D: NA; size: many; V: TRBV5-1; J: TRBJ1-4; CDR3: CASSLATQEGEKLFF
length: 12; D: TRBD1; size: many; V: TRBV6-2/TRBV6-3; J: TRBJ1-2; CDR3: CASNPGQGFYTF